This T cell receptor beta chain was documented in a study of T cells expressing NK-cell markers. Study in general: Investigators obtained TCR beta repertoires from sorted CD3+CD56+NKG2C+, CD3+CD56+NKG2C- and CD3+CD56-NKG2C+ T cells. Of eight sequenced donors, seven were HCMV-seropositive and one HCMV-seronegative.

TCRdb reprocessed the 5' RACE reads and keeps a single row for each CDR3 protein, giving no DNA. Its table lists 200,000 to 300,000 distinct CDR3 sequences. This CDR3 contains 15 residues. Germline V gene data show CDR1 as MGHDK and CDR2 as SYGVNS. About this clonotype itself: Its antigen is unknown.

Overall study findings and caveats: Several of the donors also had these clonotypes leading their CD3+CD56-NKG2C+ fraction. Nothing established the HCMV specificity of expanded NKG2C+ T cell clones.

The V and J genes are TRBV25-1 and TRBJ2-2. The sequence derives from a man aged 18 to 29 in good health. The material sequenced was blood T cells: a sorted CD56 or NKG2C T cell subset, CD4+ or CD8+ T cells, or bulk PBMC T cells (not recorded which). The CDR3 region is CASSKTFLNTGELFF.